These T cell receptor beta chains were read from a single sample in a study of T cells expressing NK-cell markers. TCRdb re-analyzed the 5' RACE reads; it lists each CDR3 protein once, without DNA. This sample lists about 430,000 distinct CDR3 sequences; its ten largest clones have 1.4%. The sample was blood T cells: a sorted CD56 or NKG2C T cell subset, CD4+ or CD8+ T cells, or bulk PBMC T cells (not recorded which). The source of these receptors is a woman between 45 and 65 years old in good health. CDR3s include the opening cysteine and the closing phenylalanine or tryptophan.

V gene: TRBV3-1; J gene: TRBJ2-7; CDR3 protein: CASREGLAYEQYF
V gene: TRBV27; J gene: TRBJ2-6; CDR3 protein: CASSKGTISGANVLTF
V gene: TRBV12-3/TRBV12-4; J gene: TRBJ2-3; CDR3 protein: CASRLDRWTGTDTQYF
V gene: TRBV24-1; J gene: TRBJ2-7; CDR3 protein: CATSETGASSYEQYF
V gene: TRBV7-2; J gene: TRBJ1-4; CDR3 protein: CASSPGQLNEKLFF
V gene: TRBV5-1; J gene: TRBJ1-1; CDR3 protein: CASSLGSTGVGNTEAFF
V gene: TRBV19; J gene: TRBJ2-4; CDR3 protein: CASSTGQGNIQYF
V gene: TRBV29-1; J gene: TRBJ2-5; CDR3 protein: CSVAWRGRVETQYF
V gene: TRBV5-1; J gene: TRBJ1-1; CDR3 protein: CASSPIRGSEAFF
V gene: TRBV10-3; J gene: TRBJ2-3; CDR3 protein: CAISESGTGGAADTQYF
V gene: TRBV5-1; J gene: TRBJ2-1; CDR3 protein: CASSFGRNLDNEQFF
V gene: TRBV20-1; J gene: TRBJ2-1; CDR3 protein: CSSPGTFNNEQFF
V gene: TRBV11-2; J gene: TRBJ2-1; CDR3 protein: CASSPRLAETPYNEQFF
V gene: TRBV6-5; J gene: TRBJ2-3; CDR3 protein: CASSSAGGWDTQYF
V gene: TRBV2; J gene: TRBJ2-2; CDR3 protein: CASTRVNTGELFF
V gene: TRBV29-1; J gene: TRBJ2-1; CDR3 protein: CSVGRTSGSGEQFF
V gene: TRBV29-1; J gene: TRBJ2-1; CDR3 protein: CSSTPPNSGQVEQFF
V gene: TRBV3-1; J gene: TRBJ2-1; CDR3 protein: CASSLFGAGESQFF
V gene: TRBV7-7; J gene: TRBJ2-2; CDR3 protein: CASRTLAAGELFF
V gene: TRBV4-1; J gene: TRBJ2-1; CDR3 protein: CASSQGQASNEQFF
V gene: TRBV5-1; J gene: TRBJ2-1; CDR3 protein: CASSFGGVSGLHEQFF
V gene: TRBV7-9; J gene: TRBJ2-2; CDR3 protein: CASSLSSDRGELFF
V gene: TRBV5-1; J gene: TRBJ2-3; CDR3 protein: CASSEGHITDTQYF
V gene: TRBV5-1; J gene: TRBJ2-2; CDR3 protein: CASSLEVGRFDTGELFF
V gene: TRBV7-2; J gene: TRBJ2-1; CDR3 protein: CASSRTSGTLGEQFF
V gene: TRBV12-3/TRBV12-4; J gene: TRBJ2-1; CDR3 protein: CASSQTSRPVNEQFF
V gene: TRBV29-1; J gene: TRBJ2-5; CDR3 protein: CSVNRGFEETQYF
V gene: TRBV18; J gene: TRBJ2-3; CDR3 protein: CASSPQFTDTQYF
V gene: TRBV28; J gene: TRBJ2-7; CDR3 protein: CASSFQLSGVDLGDEQYF
V gene: TRBV15; J gene: TRBJ2-2; CDR3 protein: CATSSGGAGNTGELFF
V gene: TRBV20-1; J gene: TRBJ2-1; CDR3 protein: CSARGPRQASYNEQFF
V gene: TRBV29-1; J gene: TRBJ2-6; CDR3 protein: CSVEEWKGADSGANVLTF
V gene: TRBV6-6; J gene: TRBJ2-5; CDR3 protein: CASSTGAPGTQYF
V gene: TRBV20-1; J gene: TRBJ2-3; CDR3 protein: CSAHREGAVDTQYF
V gene: TRBV4-1; J gene: TRBJ1-5; CDR3 protein: CASSQDLRGRQPQHF